The 16 T cell receptor beta chains below all came from one sample that was sequenced in a study of cytomegalovirus exposure and HLA in healthy donors. The primer mix had 60 Vbeta and 13 Jbeta primers. The data were produced by immunoSEQ multiplex PCR, yet TCRdb's version contains in-frame clones alone and is incomplete. The sample yields fewer than 200,000 clones, 81% seen once. The sequencing sample was made of PBMCs. These receptors were taken from a woman under 30 in good health and CMV-seronegative.

The chain combines TRBV5-1 with TRBJ2-3; the match to TRBD2 covers 8 bases. The V and J ends lost 0 bases and 4 bases, in that order; junction bases with no gene match: 10. Germline V gene sequence: CDR1 SGHRS, CDR2 YFSETQ. This CDR3 comprises 17 residues. CDR3 nucleotide sequence: TGCGCCAGCAGCTTGGCCGGGGGGGTAGCGTCGGCAGATACGCAGTATTTT. Its protein is CASSLAGGVASADTQYF.

This sequence joins TRBV7-9 and TRBJ1-1; no reliable D call. Germline V gives CDR1 SEHNR, CDR2 FQNEAQ (reference sequence). This CDR3 is built from 12 residues. Between the trimmed V and J ends, which lost 1 base and 4 bases, there was a span of 4 bases. The DNA for the CDR3 is TGTGCCAGCAGCTTAGTAGCCACTGAAGCTTTCTTT. Encoded protein: CASSLVATEAFF.

The count of this clone is one. The J gene is TRBJ2-2, the V gene TRBV18, with a weak D call TRBD2 (6 bases). Trimming removed 1 base at V and 8 bases at J, with 11 bases between. Per germline, CDR1 KGHSH and CDR2 LQKENI. The CDR3 is 14 amino acids. The CDR3 DNA follows: TGTGCCAGCTCACCACAACTAGCAAGGGGGGAGCTGTTTTTT. Its protein is CASSPQLARGELFF.

V gene TRBV7-9 combines with J gene TRBJ2-7, with 9 bases lining up with TRBD1. The CDR3 runs to 14 residues. Germline assignment: CDR1 SEHNR and CDR2 FQNEAQ (reference sequence). The V segment lost 5 bases and the J segment 2 bases; nucleotides outside the gene matches: 4. The CDR3 reads CASSVTGGTYEQYF. The CDR3 DNA follows: TGTGCCAGCAGCGTGACAGGGGGGACCTACGAGCAGTACTTC.

This sequence joins TRBV7-9 and TRBJ1-5; possible D gene TRBD1, 5 bases. Trimming removed 5 bases at V and 4 bases at J, with 12 bases between. Germline assignment: CDR1 SEHNR and CDR2 FQNEAQ (reference sequence). The CDR3 extends over 14 amino acids. CDR3 residues: CASSHGGANQPQHF. In DNA, the CDR3 is TGTGCCAGCAGCCACGGCGGGGCGAATCAGCCCCAGCATTTT. The full variable domain, rest sourced from reference TRBV7-9 and TRBJ1-5, is DTGVSQNPRHKITKRGQNVTFRCDPISEHNRLYWYRQTLGQGPEFLTYFQNEAQLEKSRLLSDRFSAERPKGSFSTLEIQRTEQGDSAMYLCASSHGGANQPQHFGDGTRLSIL.

The CDR3 DNA reads as TGTGCCAGCAGGAGGGAGGGCCGATACGAGCAGTACTTC. It yields the protein CASRREGRYEQYF. The chain has TRBV7-9 and TRBJ2-7; 7 bases are a match to TRBD2. The V gene's germline CDR1 is SEHNR and CDR2 FQNEAQ (reference sequence). V shed 6 bases, J shed 4 bases, and the junction held 6 bases outside the gene matches. This CDR3 contains 13 residues.

V usage is TRBV29-1 and J usage is TRBJ1-1; TRBD1 agrees at 7 bases. V dropped 6 bases and J dropped 0; count of bases not matched to a gene: 4. Germline V lookup: CDR1 SQVTM, CDR2 ANQGSEA. The CDR3 runs 13 residues. DNA of the CDR3: TGCAGCGTGTTAGGACAGGTGAACACTGAAGCTTTCTTT. Amino acids: CSVLGQVNTEAFF. Variable domain in full (rest from reference TRBV29-1 and TRBJ1-1): SAVISQKPSRDICQRGTSLTIQCQVDSQVTMMFWYRQQPGQSLTLIATANQGSEATYESGFVIDKFPISRPNLTFSTLTVSNMSPEDSSIYLCSVLGQVNTEAFFGQGTRLTVV.

J is TRBJ2-3 and V is TRBV2, with TRBD2 matching over 11 bases. Trimming at V came to 5 bases and at J to 1 base, leaving 5 bases not matched to a gene. Germline lookup yields CDR1 SNHLY and CDR2 FYNNEI. This CDR3 spans 16 amino acids. The CDR3 DNA is TGTGCCAGCAGTTATTTGACTAGCGGGGGCACAGATACGCAGTATTTT. It yields the protein CASSYLTSGGTDTQYF.

The rearrangement uses TRBV6-1 and TRBJ1-4, with a possible D match to TRBD1 (6 bases). CDR3 length: 15 amino acids. V was clipped by 0 bases and J by 11 bases, with 16 bases between them. The germline gives CDR1 MNHNS, CDR2 SASEGT. The CDR3 bases are TGTGCCAGCAGTGAAGCGCTTCTTCTCCAGGGGAAACTGTTTTTT. This codes for CASSEALLLQGKLFF.

V and J are TRBV5-1 and TRBJ2-7; 10 bases align to TRBD1. From germline, CDR1 is SGHRS and CDR2 YFSETQ. CDR3 length: 15 amino acids. With 0 bases clipped from V and 6 bases from J, the junction kept 6 bases outside the gene matches. CDR3 bases: TGCGCCAGCAGCTTGGGCGGGACAGGGGAAGGCGAGCAGTACTTC. As protein: CASSLGGTGEGEQYF.

Remarks on this clone: The same CDR3 can be traced to other DNA sequences in this sample. DNA for the CDR3: TGTGCCTGGAGTGTACTGAGCGGGACCTTCACAGATACGCAGTATTTT. It encodes CAWSVLSGTFTDTQYF. This chain joins TRBV30 and TRBJ2-3, with 7 bases fitting TRBD2. The CDR3 spans 16 residues. With 0 bases clipped from V and 2 bases from J, the junction kept 8 bases outside the gene matches. The germline CDR1 and CDR2 sequences are GTSNPN and SVGIG (reference sequence).

The rearrangement uses TRBV15 and TRBJ2-2; 10 bases fit TRBD1. CDR3 size: 14 residues. In germline, CDR1 is LNHNV, CDR2 YYDKDF (reference sequence). The ends lost 5 bases at V and 6 bases at J; junction bases unmatched: 3. The CDR3 DNA reads TGTGCCACCAGCTGGGGACAGGGGTCCGGGGAGCTGTTTTTT. It specifies CATSWGQGSGELFF. Together with reference TRBV15 and TRBJ2-2, the CDR3 gives the full variable domain: DAMVIQNPRYQVTQFGKPVTLSCSQTLNHNVMYWYQQKSSQAPKLLFHYYDKDFNNEADTPDNFQSRRPNTSFCFLDIRSPGLGDTAMYLCATSWGQGSGELFFGEGSRLTVL.

The V and J genes are TRBV25-1 and TRBJ2-5, with 7 bases fitting TRBD1. The V and J ends lost 6 bases and 3 bases, in that order; junction bases with no gene match: 13. The CDR3 is 16 amino acids. Per the germline V gene, CDR1 is MGHDK and CDR2 is SYGVNS. The CDR3 spells CASSPLRTGSKETQYF. CDR3 bases: TGTGCCAGCAGCCCCCTCCGGACAGGCAGTAAAGAGACCCAGTACTTC.

This clone was observed a handful of times. The CDR3, as DNA: TGTGCCAGCAGCGTAGCTCAGGCCGGCGGGGAGACCCAGTACTTC. Protein: CASSVAQAGGETQYF. The chain combines TRBV9 with TRBJ2-5; D might be TRBD2 (5 bases). The CDR3 contains 15 residues. Germline V gene data show CDR1 as SGDLS and CDR2 as YYNGEE. Trimming took off 0 bases at V and 5 bases at J, with 14 bases between the two ends. The entire variable domain, with the rest obtained from reference TRBV9 and TRBJ2-5, is as follows: DSGVTQTPKHLITATGQRVTLRCSPRSGDLSVYWYQQSLDQGLQFLIQYYNGEERAKGNILERFSAQQFPDLHSELNLSSLELGDSALYFCASSVAQAGGETQYFGPGTRLLVL.

This chain links TRBV18 with TRBJ1-2, with TRBD1 identical over 9 bases. Germline V gene lookup returns CDR1 KGHSH and CDR2 LQKENI. The trim removed 4 bases at V and 7 bases at J, leaving 4 bases unmatched. The CDR3 is 13 residues long. The CDR3 protein is CASSLGQGGGYTF. The CDR3 coding sequence is TGTGCCAGCTCACTGGGACAGGGTGGTGGCTACACCTTC.

The chain has TRBV11-2 and TRBJ1-1; the D is unclear. CDR1 and CDR2 from the germline V gene are SGHAT and FQNNGV. The V and J ends lost 10 bases and 4 bases respectively, with 16 bases between them. CDR3 size: 13 residues. The CDR3 reads CATARNGGTEAFF. The CDR3 DNA sequence: TGTGCCACTGCTAGGAACGGCGGCACTGAAGCTTTCTTT.